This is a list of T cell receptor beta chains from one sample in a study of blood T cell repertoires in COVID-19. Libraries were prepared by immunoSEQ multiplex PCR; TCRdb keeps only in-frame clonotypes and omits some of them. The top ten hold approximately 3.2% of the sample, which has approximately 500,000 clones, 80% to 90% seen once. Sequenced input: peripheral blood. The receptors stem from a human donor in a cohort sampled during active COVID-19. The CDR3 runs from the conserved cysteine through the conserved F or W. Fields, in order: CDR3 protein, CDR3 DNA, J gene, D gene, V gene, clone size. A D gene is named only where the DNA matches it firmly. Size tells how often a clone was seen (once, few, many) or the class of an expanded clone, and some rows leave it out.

CDR3 protein: CASSYDSNTEAFF
CDR3 DNA: TGTGCCAGCAGTTACGACTCGAACACTGAAGCTTTCTTT
J gene: TRBJ1-1
D gene: .
V gene: TRBV6-5
clone size: .

CDR3 protein: CASSLGGLAVYEQYF
CDR3 DNA: TGTGCCAGCAGTTTAGGAGGGCTAGCAGTATACGAGCAGTACTTC
J gene: TRBJ2-7
D gene: .
V gene: TRBV28
clone size: .

CDR3 protein: CASSPLGALSYEQYF
CDR3 DNA: TGTGCCAGCAGCCCGTTGGGGGCGTTGTCCTACGAGCAGTACTTC
J gene: TRBJ2-7
D gene: .
V gene: TRBV7-2
clone size: .

CDR3 protein: CASSIPRDRSTDTQYF
CDR3 DNA: TGTGCCAGTAGTATCCCTCGGGACAGAAGCACAGATACGCAGTATTTT
J gene: TRBJ2-3
D gene: TRBD1
V gene: TRBV19
clone size: once

CDR3 protein: CASSRSLSGSLSYEQYF
CDR3 DNA: TGCGCCAGCAGCCGATCCCTAAGCGGGAGCCTTTCCTACGAGCAGTACTTC
J gene: TRBJ2-7
D gene: TRBD2
V gene: TRBV4-3
clone size: .

CDR3 protein: CAISESRQGGEETQYF
CDR3 DNA: TGTGCCATCAGTGAGTCGAGACAGGGGGGGGAAGAGACCCAGTACTTC
J gene: TRBJ2-5
D gene: TRBD1
V gene: TRBV10-3
clone size: .

CDR3 protein: CASSLRSLAGLSTDTQYF
CDR3 DNA: TGTGCCAGCAGCTTAAGATCGTTAGCGGGACTAAGCACAGATACGCAGTATTTT
J gene: TRBJ2-3
D gene: TRBD2
V gene: TRBV7-3
clone size: .

CDR3 protein: CASSWEGTEAFF
CDR3 DNA: TGTGCCAGCAGCTGGGAGGGAACTGAAGCTTTCTTT
J gene: TRBJ1-1
D gene: .
V gene: TRBV7-9
clone size: once

CDR3 protein: CASSIGQGYYSGNTIYF
CDR3 DNA: TGTGCCAGTAGTATCGGACAGGGGTATTACTCTGGAAACACCATATATTTT
J gene: TRBJ1-3
D gene: TRBD1
V gene: TRBV19
clone size: .

CDR3 protein: CASSRNYEQYF
CDR3 DNA: TGTGCCAGCAGCCGTAACTACGAGCAGTACTTC
J gene: TRBJ2-7
D gene: .
V gene: TRBV5-6
clone size: .

CDR3 protein: CAWSVEETQYF
CDR3 DNA: TGTGCCTGGAGTGTAGAGGAGACCCAGTACTTC
J gene: TRBJ2-5
D gene: .
V gene: TRBV30
clone size: .

CDR3 protein: CASSLVPDNEQFF
CDR3 DNA: TGCGCCAGCAGCTTGGTACCGGACAATGAGCAGTTCTTC
J gene: TRBJ2-1
D gene: .
V gene: TRBV5-1
clone size: .

CDR3 protein: CASSKRPTYRGAQETQYF
CDR3 DNA: TGTGCCAGCAGCAAAAGACCCACTTACAGGGGAGCCCAAGAGACCCAGTACTTC
J gene: TRBJ2-5
D gene: TRBD1
V gene: TRBV7-6
clone size: .

CDR3 protein: CASSLGGQGRNEQYF
CDR3 DNA: TGTGCCAGCAGCTTAGGGGGACAGGGGCGGAACGAGCAGTACTTC
J gene: TRBJ2-7
D gene: TRBD1
V gene: TRBV7-9
clone size: once

CDR3 protein: CASKSRSNQPQHF
CDR3 DNA: TGTGCCAGTAAGTCCAGGAGCAATCAGCCCCAGCATTTT
J gene: TRBJ1-5
D gene: .
V gene: TRBV19
clone size: .

CDR3 protein: CAWNPPPRNTEAFF
CDR3 DNA: TGTGCCTGGAACCCCCCACCGAGGAATACTGAAGCTTTCTTT
J gene: TRBJ1-1
D gene: .
V gene: TRBV30
clone size: .

CDR3 protein: CAWTVGGSNQPQHF
CDR3 DNA: TGTGCCTGGACCGTTGGCGGAAGCAATCAGCCCCAGCATTTT
J gene: TRBJ1-5
D gene: .
V gene: TRBV30
clone size: once

CDR3 protein: CASRGQGFGEAFF
CDR3 DNA: TGTGCCAGCAGGGGACAGGGGTTCGGTGAAGCTTTCTTT
J gene: TRBJ1-1
D gene: TRBD1
V gene: TRBV2
clone size: .

CDR3 protein: CASSGGQFNEKLFF
CDR3 DNA: TGTGCCAGCAGTGGAGGACAGTTTAATGAAAAACTGTTTTTT
J gene: TRBJ1-4
D gene: .
V gene: TRBV2
clone size: .

CDR3 protein: CASLTALQETQYF
CDR3 DNA: TGTGCCAGCCTGACAGCACTTCAAGAGACCCAGTACTTC
J gene: TRBJ2-5
D gene: .
V gene: TRBV2
clone size: .

CDR3 protein: CASRSTYEQYF
CDR3 DNA: TGTGCCAGCAGAAGCACCTACGAGCAGTACTTC
J gene: TRBJ2-7
D gene: .
V gene: TRBV28
clone size: .

CDR3 protein: CASSAQGAGGHYNEQFF
CDR3 DNA: TGTGCCAGCAGCGCCCAGGGAGCGGGAGGCCACTACAATGAGCAGTTCTTC
J gene: TRBJ2-1
D gene: TRBD2
V gene: TRBV9
clone size: .

CDR3 protein: CASSLEGFADTQYF
CDR3 DNA: TGTGCCAGCAGCTTAGAGGGGTTCGCAGATACGCAGTATTTT
J gene: TRBJ2-3
D gene: .
V gene: TRBV7-9
clone size: .

CDR3 protein: CASSVGFGSYNEQFF
CDR3 DNA: TGTGCCAGCAGCGTTGGTTTCGGGTCCTACAATGAGCAGTTCTTC
J gene: TRBJ2-1
D gene: .
V gene: TRBV9
clone size: .

CDR3 protein: CASRQAQVDTQYF
CDR3 DNA: TGTGCCAGCAGGCAGGCGCAAGTCGATACGCAGTATTTT
J gene: TRBJ2-3
D gene: .
V gene: TRBV25-1
clone size: .

CDR3 protein: CASSYSGSGRTNEQFF
CDR3 DNA: TGTGCCAGCAGTTACTCGGGTAGCGGGAGGACGAATGAGCAGTTCTTC
J gene: TRBJ2-1
D gene: TRBD2
V gene: TRBV6-5
clone size: once

CDR3 protein: CASTSLRGMFDGYTF
CDR3 DNA: TGTGCCAGCACCTCCCTCAGGGGAATGTTCGATGGCTACACCTTC
J gene: TRBJ1-2
D gene: .
V gene: TRBV6-5
clone size: .

CDR3 protein: CASSRPTGGGETQYF
CDR3 DNA: TGTGCCAGCAGTCGTCCGACAGGGGGCGGTGAGACCCAGTACTTC
J gene: TRBJ2-5
D gene: TRBD1
V gene: TRBV6-2/TRBV6-3
clone size: .

CDR3 protein: CASSLVGGDEQFF
CDR3 DNA: TGTGCCAGCAGCTTGGTAGGGGGCGATGAGCAGTTCTTC
J gene: TRBJ2-1
D gene: TRBD1
V gene: TRBV5-6
clone size: .

CDR3 protein: CASTETSGNTDTQYF
CDR3 DNA: TGTGCCAGCACCGAGACTAGCGGGAACACAGATACGCAGTATTTT
J gene: TRBJ2-3
D gene: TRBD2
V gene: TRBV5-6
clone size: .

CDR3 protein: CASSPRPGLAGSLNNEQFF
CDR3 DNA: TGTGCCAGCAGCCCCCGCCCGGGACTAGCGGGCAGCCTCAACAATGAGCAGTTCTTC
J gene: TRBJ2-1
D gene: TRBD2
V gene: TRBV7-2
clone size: .

CDR3 protein: CASSPGTGPPAVAFF
CDR3 DNA: TGTGCCAGCAGCCCCGGGACAGGACCCCCCGCTGTAGCTTTCTTT
J gene: TRBJ1-1
D gene: TRBD1
V gene: TRBV3-1/TRBV3-2
clone size: .

CDR3 protein: CASSRTPGLAGHEQFF
CDR3 DNA: TGTGCCAGCAGCCGAACTCCGGGACTAGCGGGACATGAGCAGTTCTTC
J gene: TRBJ2-1
D gene: TRBD2
V gene: TRBV7-3
clone size: .

CDR3 protein: CANGDRRYGYTF
CDR3 DNA: TGTGCCAATGGGGACAGAAGATATGGCTACACCTTC
J gene: TRBJ1-2
D gene: TRBD1
V gene: TRBV28
clone size: .

CDR3 protein: CASSLGTDNSPLHF
CDR3 DNA: TGTGCCAGCAGTCTCGGGACAGATAATTCACCCCTCCACTTT
J gene: TRBJ1-6
D gene: TRBD1
V gene: TRBV27
clone size: .

CDR3 protein: CASSQGRDRNQPQHF
CDR3 DNA: TGTGCCAGCAGCCAAGGTCGAGACAGGAATCAGCCCCAGCATTTT
J gene: TRBJ1-5
D gene: .
V gene: TRBV4-2
clone size: .

CDR3 protein: CSVDPGMDTEAFF
CDR3 DNA: TGCAGCGTTGACCCGGGGATGGACACTGAAGCTTTCTTT
J gene: TRBJ1-1
D gene: .
V gene: TRBV29-1
clone size: .

CDR3 protein: CASRLTSGAGETQYF
CDR3 DNA: TGTGCCAGCAGGTTGACTAGCGGAGCCGGAGAGACCCAGTACTTC
J gene: TRBJ2-5
D gene: TRBD2
V gene: TRBV7-9
clone size: once

CDR3 protein: CSASSGNSYNEQFF
CDR3 DNA: TGCAGTGCTAGTAGCGGGAATTCCTACAATGAGCAGTTCTTC
J gene: TRBJ2-1
D gene: TRBD2
V gene: TRBV20-1
clone size: .

CDR3 protein: CASSKRGPRGWGTDTQYF
CDR3 DNA: TGTGCCAGCAGCAAAAGGGGCCCCAGGGGCTGGGGCACAGATACGCAGTATTTT
J gene: TRBJ2-3
D gene: .
V gene: TRBV21-1
clone size: .

CDR3 protein: CASSLRSGGGPETQYF
CDR3 DNA: TGTGCCAGCAGCCTGAGGAGCGGAGGGGGCCCGGAGACCCAGTACTTC
J gene: TRBJ2-5
D gene: .
V gene: TRBV11-3
clone size: .

CDR3 protein: CASSYRDRPNQPQHF
CDR3 DNA: TGTGCCAGCAGCTACCGGGACAGACCCAATCAGCCCCAGCATTTT
J gene: TRBJ1-5
D gene: TRBD1
V gene: TRBV11-1
clone size: .

CDR3 protein: CASNRGPSEKLFF
CDR3 DNA: TGTGCCAGCAACAGGGGTCCGTCTGAAAAACTGTTTTTT
J gene: TRBJ1-4
D gene: TRBD1
V gene: TRBV7-8
clone size: .

CDR3 protein: CSASPGGGVYGYTF
CDR3 DNA: TGCAGTGCTAGTCCAGGGGGTGGGGTATATGGCTACACCTTC
J gene: TRBJ1-2
D gene: TRBD1
V gene: TRBV20-1
clone size: .

CDR3 protein: CATSRDTGGSLYYGYTF
CDR3 DNA: TGTGCCACCAGCAGGGATACAGGGGGTTCGCTATACTATGGCTACACCTTC
J gene: TRBJ1-2
D gene: TRBD1
V gene: TRBV15
clone size: .

CDR3 protein: CASRQGRTTKNIQYF
CDR3 DNA: TGTGCCAGCAGACAGGGGAGGACGACCAAAAACATTCAGTACTTC
J gene: TRBJ2-4
D gene: .
V gene: TRBV28
clone size: once

CDR3 protein: CASSQQGNQPQHF
CDR3 DNA: TGTGCCAGCAGCCAACAAGGCAATCAGCCCCAGCATTTT
J gene: TRBJ1-5
D gene: .
V gene: TRBV6-5
clone size: few